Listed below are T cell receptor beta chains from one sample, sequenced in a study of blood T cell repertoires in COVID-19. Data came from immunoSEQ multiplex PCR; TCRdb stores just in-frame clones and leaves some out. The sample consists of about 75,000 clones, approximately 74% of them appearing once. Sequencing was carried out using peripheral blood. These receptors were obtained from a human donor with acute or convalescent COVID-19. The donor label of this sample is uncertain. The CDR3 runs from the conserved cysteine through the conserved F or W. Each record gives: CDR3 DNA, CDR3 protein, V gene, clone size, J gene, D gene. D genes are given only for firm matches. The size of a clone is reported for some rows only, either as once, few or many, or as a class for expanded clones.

CDR3 DNA: TGTGCCAGCAGCTTCCACCGACAGGGCAGAGTCACAGATACGCAGTATTTT; CDR3 protein: CASSFHRQGRVTDTQYF; V gene: TRBV7-2; clone size: NA; J gene: TRBJ2-3; D gene: TRBD1
CDR3 DNA: TGTGCCAGCAGAAGTCAGGGGAACTCAAACACCGGGGAGCTGTTTTTT; CDR3 protein: CASRSQGNSNTGELFF; V gene: TRBV6-6; clone size: few; J gene: TRBJ2-2; D gene: NA
CDR3 DNA: TGTGCCAGCAGCCCTTTCGGGGTGATAGACAATGAGCAGTTCTTC; CDR3 protein: CASSPFGVIDNEQFF; V gene: TRBV3-1/TRBV3-2; clone size: few; J gene: TRBJ2-1; D gene: NA
CDR3 DNA: TGTGCCAGCAGCTTGGTTGGCTCACCCCTCCACTTT; CDR3 protein: CASSLVGSPLHF; V gene: TRBV5-6; clone size: NA; J gene: TRBJ1-6; D gene: NA
CDR3 DNA: TGTGCCAGCAGTTCCGTGAACACTGAAGCTTTCTTT; CDR3 protein: CASSSVNTEAFF; V gene: TRBV28; clone size: NA; J gene: TRBJ1-1; D gene: NA
CDR3 DNA: TGTGCCAGCAGTACAGGGGGCTCAACCGGGGAGCTGTTTTTT; CDR3 protein: CASSTGGSTGELFF; V gene: TRBV28; clone size: NA; J gene: TRBJ2-2; D gene: TRBD1
CDR3 DNA: TGCGCCAGCAGCTTGGAAATTGGGGGAGGGGATGGCTACACCTTC; CDR3 protein: CASSLEIGGGDGYTF; V gene: TRBV5-1; clone size: few; J gene: TRBJ1-2; D gene: NA
CDR3 DNA: TGTGCCAGCAGTGAGGAGGGGGCGAACTATGGCTACACCTTC; CDR3 protein: CASSEEGANYGYTF; V gene: TRBV6-1; clone size: few; J gene: TRBJ1-2; D gene: TRBD1
CDR3 DNA: TGTGCCTGGAGTGTACAACTAGCGGGAGTAACTGAGCAGTTCTTC; CDR3 protein: CAWSVQLAGVTEQFF; V gene: TRBV30; clone size: NA; J gene: TRBJ2-1; D gene: TRBD2
CDR3 DNA: TGTGCCAGCAGCTTGCTGGCCCCACCAAATGAAAAACTGTTTTTT; CDR3 protein: CASSLLAPPNEKLFF; V gene: TRBV7-9; clone size: NA; J gene: TRBJ1-4; D gene: NA
CDR3 DNA: TGCGCCAGCAGCTTGGACGGCGGGAGGGCATCTGGTCAGTACTTC; CDR3 protein: CASSLDGGRASGQYF; V gene: TRBV5-1; clone size: few; J gene: TRBJ2-4; D gene: TRBD2
CDR3 DNA: TGTGCCAGCAGCCACCTTTTAAGCGACAATGAGCAGTTCTTC; CDR3 protein: CASSHLLSDNEQFF; V gene: TRBV4-2; clone size: NA; J gene: TRBJ2-1; D gene: NA
CDR3 DNA: TGTGCCAGCAGCCAAGGTCTGGGGGCCACCTACGAGCAGTACTTC; CDR3 protein: CASSQGLGATYEQYF; V gene: TRBV3-1/TRBV3-2; clone size: NA; J gene: TRBJ2-7; D gene: NA
CDR3 DNA: TGTGCCAGCAGCCGGACTAGCGGCGGGGCCAACGTCCTGACTTTC; CDR3 protein: CASSRTSGGANVLTF; V gene: TRBV7-3; clone size: NA; J gene: TRBJ2-6; D gene: TRBD2
CDR3 DNA: TGTGCCAGCACTAAAGGGACTAGTGGAGAGACCCAGTACTTC; CDR3 protein: CASTKGTSGETQYF; V gene: TRBV6-5; clone size: NA; J gene: TRBJ2-5; D gene: TRBD2
CDR3 DNA: TGTGCCAGCAGTTACTCGCTCCAGGGGGCGAACAATGAGCAGTTCTTC; CDR3 protein: CASSYSLQGANNEQFF; V gene: TRBV6-5; clone size: once; J gene: TRBJ2-1; D gene: TRBD1
CDR3 DNA: TGTGCCAGCAGCCCGGGACAGGGAGGCCGAAACACCATATATTTT; CDR3 protein: CASSPGQGGRNTIYF; V gene: TRBV7-8; clone size: NA; J gene: TRBJ1-3; D gene: TRBD1
CDR3 DNA: TGTGCCAGCAGTTTTAAAGGGGGCAATCAGCCCCAGCATTTT; CDR3 protein: CASSFKGGNQPQHF; V gene: TRBV28; clone size: NA; J gene: TRBJ1-5; D gene: NA
CDR3 DNA: TGTGCCAGCAGCTTGGACAGGGGCTACGAGCAGTACTTC; CDR3 protein: CASSLDRGYEQYF; V gene: TRBV5-6; clone size: NA; J gene: TRBJ2-7; D gene: TRBD1
CDR3 DNA: TGCGCCAGCAGCCAAGCCGGGACAGGGGGCTTCTATGGCTACACCTTC; CDR3 protein: CASSQAGTGGFYGYTF; V gene: TRBV4-1; clone size: NA; J gene: TRBJ1-2; D gene: TRBD1
CDR3 DNA: TGTGCCAGCAGCTTTGGGCGGGGGGGCGAGGCGGAGACCCAGTACTTC; CDR3 protein: CASSFGRGGEAETQYF; V gene: TRBV7-6; clone size: NA; J gene: TRBJ2-5; D gene: TRBD2
CDR3 DNA: TGCGCCAGCAGCCAAGATCCAGGGGGGACAGCGAACACCGGGGAGCTGTTTTTT; CDR3 protein: CASSQDPGGTANTGELFF; V gene: TRBV4-1; clone size: NA; J gene: TRBJ2-2; D gene: NA
CDR3 DNA: TGTGCCAGCAGCTTACGAGGGGCGGGAGGGAAAGAGACCCAGTACTTC; CDR3 protein: CASSLRGAGGKETQYF; V gene: TRBV11-2; clone size: NA; J gene: TRBJ2-5; D gene: TRBD2
CDR3 DNA: TGTGCCAGCAGCCTTGGTCCCGGGACAGGGTTAGTTGGAAACACCATATATTTT; CDR3 protein: CASSLGPGTGLVGNTIYF; V gene: TRBV5-5; clone size: NA; J gene: TRBJ1-3; D gene: TRBD1
CDR3 DNA: TGTGCCAGCAGTCTTGCGGGGACCTACGAGCAGTACTTC; CDR3 protein: CASSLAGTYEQYF; V gene: TRBV6-2/TRBV6-3; clone size: NA; J gene: TRBJ2-7; D gene: NA
CDR3 DNA: TGTGCCAGCAGCGTAGGCCCTTTGGGGCCGGACATTCAGTACTTC; CDR3 protein: CASSVGPLGPDIQYF; V gene: TRBV9; clone size: once; J gene: TRBJ2-4; D gene: NA
CDR3 DNA: TGTGCCAGCTCACCACCGGGTGGGGGAGGACTAGCCAAAAACATTCAGTACTTC; CDR3 protein: CASSPPGGGGLAKNIQYF; V gene: TRBV18; clone size: once; J gene: TRBJ2-4; D gene: NA
CDR3 DNA: TGTGCCAGCAGCTTGGGGGGAGCCACCGGGGAGCTGTTTTTT; CDR3 protein: CASSLGGATGELFF; V gene: TRBV5-6; clone size: NA; J gene: TRBJ2-2; D gene: NA
CDR3 DNA: TGTGCCAGTAGTATCTCGAGGAACACCGGGGAGCTGTTTTTT; CDR3 protein: CASSISRNTGELFF; V gene: TRBV19; clone size: NA; J gene: TRBJ2-2; D gene: NA
CDR3 DNA: TGTGCCAGCAGCTCCGCCGACAGGGCCAATGAGCAGTTCTTC; CDR3 protein: CASSSADRANEQFF; V gene: TRBV7-9; clone size: NA; J gene: TRBJ2-1; D gene: TRBD1